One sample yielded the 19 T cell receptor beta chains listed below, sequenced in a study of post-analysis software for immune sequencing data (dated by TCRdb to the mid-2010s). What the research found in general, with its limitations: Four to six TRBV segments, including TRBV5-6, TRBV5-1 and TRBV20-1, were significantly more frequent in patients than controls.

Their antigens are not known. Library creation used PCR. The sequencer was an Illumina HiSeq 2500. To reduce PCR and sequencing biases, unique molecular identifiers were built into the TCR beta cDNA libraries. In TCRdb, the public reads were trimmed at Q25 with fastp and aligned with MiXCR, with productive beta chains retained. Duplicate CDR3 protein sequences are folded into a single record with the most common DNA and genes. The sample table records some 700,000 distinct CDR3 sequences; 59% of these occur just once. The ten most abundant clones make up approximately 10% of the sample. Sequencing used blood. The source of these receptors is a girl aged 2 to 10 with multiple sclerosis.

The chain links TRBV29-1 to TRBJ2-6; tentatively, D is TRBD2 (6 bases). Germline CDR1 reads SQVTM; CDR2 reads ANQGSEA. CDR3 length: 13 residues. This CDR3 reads CSGGNPGANVLTF. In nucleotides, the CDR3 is TGCTCTGGAGGGAATCCTGGGGCCAACGTCCTGACTTTC.

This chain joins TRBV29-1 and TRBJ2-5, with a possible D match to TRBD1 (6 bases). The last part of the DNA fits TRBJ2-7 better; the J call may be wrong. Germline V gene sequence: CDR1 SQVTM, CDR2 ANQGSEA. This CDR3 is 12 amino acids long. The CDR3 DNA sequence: TGCAGCGTTGAAAGGGCAGGGGACGAGCAGTACTTC. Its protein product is CSVERAGDEQYF.

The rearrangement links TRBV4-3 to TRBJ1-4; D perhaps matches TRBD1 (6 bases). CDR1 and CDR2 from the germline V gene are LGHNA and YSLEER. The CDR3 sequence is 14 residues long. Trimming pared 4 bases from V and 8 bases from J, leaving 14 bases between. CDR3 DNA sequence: TGCGCCAGCAGCCCCTTGGGGGGCGGCGAAAAACTGTTTTTT. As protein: CASSPLGGGEKLFF.

The CDR3 here is CASSFGFSGANVLTF. CDR3 nucleotide sequence: TGTGCCAGCAGTTTTGGATTCTCTGGGGCCAACGTCCTGACTTTC. This rearrangement joins TRBV12-3 or TRBV12-4 to TRBJ2-6, with D unresolved. The CDR3 sequence is 15 residues long. Deletions cut 3 bases from V and 0 bases from J, with 6 bases between.

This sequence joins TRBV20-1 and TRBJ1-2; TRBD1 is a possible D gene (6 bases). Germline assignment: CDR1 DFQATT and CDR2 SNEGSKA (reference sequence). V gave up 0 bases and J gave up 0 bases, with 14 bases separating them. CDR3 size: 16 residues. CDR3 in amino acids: CSARDRRGVANYGYTF. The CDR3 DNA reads TGCAGTGCTAGAGATCGGAGGGGGGTAGCTAACTATGGCTACACCTTC.

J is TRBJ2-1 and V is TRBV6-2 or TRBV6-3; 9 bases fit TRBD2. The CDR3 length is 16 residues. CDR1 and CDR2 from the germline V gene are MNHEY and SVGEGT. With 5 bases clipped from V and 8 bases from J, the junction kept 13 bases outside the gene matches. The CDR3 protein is CASSPRPAGGGDEQFF. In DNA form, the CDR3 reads TGTGCCAGCAGTCCCAGGCCAGCGGGGGGAGGCGATGAGCAGTTCTTC.

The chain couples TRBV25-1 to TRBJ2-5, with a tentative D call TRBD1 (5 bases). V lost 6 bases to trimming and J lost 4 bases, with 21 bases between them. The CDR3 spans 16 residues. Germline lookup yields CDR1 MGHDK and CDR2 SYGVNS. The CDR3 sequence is CASRVSIGASGETQYF. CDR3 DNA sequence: TGTGCCAGCAGAGTGTCTATAGGGGCCTCCGGAGAGACCCAGTACTTC. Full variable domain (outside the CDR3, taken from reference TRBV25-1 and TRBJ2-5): EADIYQTPRYLVIGTGKKITLECSQTMGHDKMYWYQQDPGMELHLIHYSYGVNSTEKGDLSSESTVSRIRTEHFPLTLESARPSHTSQYLCASRVSIGASGETQYFGPGTRLLVL.

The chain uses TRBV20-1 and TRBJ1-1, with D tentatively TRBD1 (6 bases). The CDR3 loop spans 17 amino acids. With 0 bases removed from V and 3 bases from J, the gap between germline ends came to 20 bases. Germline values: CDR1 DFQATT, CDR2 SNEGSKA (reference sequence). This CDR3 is CSARDFLQGRPDTEAFF. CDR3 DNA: TGCAGTGCTAGAGATTTCCTCCAGGGGCGGCCGGACACTGAAGCTTTCTTT.

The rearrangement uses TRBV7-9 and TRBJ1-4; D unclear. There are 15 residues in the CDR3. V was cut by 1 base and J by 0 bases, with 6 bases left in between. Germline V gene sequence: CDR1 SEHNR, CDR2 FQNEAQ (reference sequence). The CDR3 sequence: CASSLGRSTNEKLFF. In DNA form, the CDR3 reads TGTGCCAGCAGCTTAGGTCGTTCAACTAATGAAAAACTGTTTTTT. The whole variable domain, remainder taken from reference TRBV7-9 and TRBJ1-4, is DTGVSQNPRHKITKRGQNVTFRCDPISEHNRLYWYRQTLGQGPEFLTYFQNEAQLEKSRLLSDRFSAERPKGSFSTLEIQRTEQGDSAMYLCASSLGRSTNEKLFFGSGTQLSVL.

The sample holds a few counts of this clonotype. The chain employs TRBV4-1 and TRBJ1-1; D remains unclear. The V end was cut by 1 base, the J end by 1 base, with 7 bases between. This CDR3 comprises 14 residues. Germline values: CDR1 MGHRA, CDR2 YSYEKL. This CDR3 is CASSQVQENTEAFF. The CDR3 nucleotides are TGCGCCAGCAGCCAAGTTCAAGAGAACACTGAAGCTTTCTTT.

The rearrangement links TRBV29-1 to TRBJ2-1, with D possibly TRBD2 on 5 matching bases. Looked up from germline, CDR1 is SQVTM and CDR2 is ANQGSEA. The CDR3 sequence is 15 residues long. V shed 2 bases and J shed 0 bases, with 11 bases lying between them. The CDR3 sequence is CSVELASSSYNEQFF. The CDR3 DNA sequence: TGCAGCGTTGAATTAGCGAGTAGCTCCTACAATGAGCAGTTCTTC.

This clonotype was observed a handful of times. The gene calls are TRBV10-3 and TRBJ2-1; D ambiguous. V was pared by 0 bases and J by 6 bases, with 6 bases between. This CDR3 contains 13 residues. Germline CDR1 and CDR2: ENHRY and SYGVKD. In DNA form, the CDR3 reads TGTGCCATCAGTGAGTCGCCTAGCAATGAGCAGTTCTTC. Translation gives CAISESPSNEQFF.

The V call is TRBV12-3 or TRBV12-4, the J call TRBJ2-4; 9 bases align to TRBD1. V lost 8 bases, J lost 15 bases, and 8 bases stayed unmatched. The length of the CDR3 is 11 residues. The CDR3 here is CASGQGTPPYF. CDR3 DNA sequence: TGTGCCAGCGGACAGGGGACCCCTCCGTACTTC.

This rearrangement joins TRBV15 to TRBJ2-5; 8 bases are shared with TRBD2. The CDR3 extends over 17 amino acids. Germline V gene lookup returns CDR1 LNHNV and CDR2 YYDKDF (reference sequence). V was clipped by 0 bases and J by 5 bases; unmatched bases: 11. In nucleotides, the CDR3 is TGTGCCACCAGCAGAGATCCGTCCGGGAGGGGGACGGAGACCCAGTACTTC. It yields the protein CATSRDPSGRGTETQYF.

The DNA of the CDR3 is TGCGCCAGCAGCTTGAAGGACAACTATGGCTACACCTTC. This translates into CASSLKDNYGYTF. This chain links TRBV5-1 with TRBJ1-2, with D unresolved. This CDR3 is 13 amino acids long. CDR1 is SGHRS and CDR2 is YFSETQ in the germline V gene. V was shortened by 1 base and J by 2 bases, with 6 bases between the two germline ends.

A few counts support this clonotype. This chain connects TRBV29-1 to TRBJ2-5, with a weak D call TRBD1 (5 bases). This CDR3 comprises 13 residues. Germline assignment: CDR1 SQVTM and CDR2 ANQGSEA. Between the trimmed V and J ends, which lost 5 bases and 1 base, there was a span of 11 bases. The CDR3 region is CSVPSGSQETQYF. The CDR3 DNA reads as TGCAGCGTTCCATCAGGGTCCCAAGAGACCCAGTACTTC.

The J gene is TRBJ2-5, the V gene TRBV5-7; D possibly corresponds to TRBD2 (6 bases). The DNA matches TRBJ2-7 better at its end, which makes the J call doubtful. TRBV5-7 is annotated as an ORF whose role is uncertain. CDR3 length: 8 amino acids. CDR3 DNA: TGTGGGAGGGACGAGCAGTACTTC. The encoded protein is CGRDEQYF.

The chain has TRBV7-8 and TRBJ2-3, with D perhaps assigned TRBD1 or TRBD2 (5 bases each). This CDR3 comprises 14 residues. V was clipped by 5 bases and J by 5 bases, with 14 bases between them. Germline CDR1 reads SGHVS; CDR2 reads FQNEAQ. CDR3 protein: CASSLRDEGDTQYF. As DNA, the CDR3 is TGTGCCAGCAGCCTCCGGGACGAAGGAGATACGCAGTATTTT.

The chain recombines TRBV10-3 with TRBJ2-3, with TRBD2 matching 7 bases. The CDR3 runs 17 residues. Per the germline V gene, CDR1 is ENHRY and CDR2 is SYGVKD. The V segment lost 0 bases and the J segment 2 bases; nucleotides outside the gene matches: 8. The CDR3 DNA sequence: TGTGCCATCAGTGAGTCGACGGGTGCGGGGGTCACAGATACGCAGTATTTT. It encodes CAISESTGAGVTDTQYF.